The 13 T cell receptor beta chains presented below share a single source sample, sequenced in a study of cytomegalovirus exposure and HLA in healthy donors. PCR was performed using 60 Vbeta and 13 Jbeta primers. Only in-frame clones appear in the TCRdb table, and some are missing; sequencing was by immunoSEQ multiplex PCR. The sample carries around 160,000 clones, approximately 79% recorded once. The sample taken for sequencing was PBMCs. These TCRs come from a human donor in good health.

This clone was seen just once. The V call is TRBV11-2, the J call TRBJ1-6; no clear D. The CDR3 spans 12 residues. V was pared by 1 base and J by 10 bases, with 5 bases between. Germline V gives CDR1 SGHAT, CDR2 FQNNGV. The CDR3 is CASSLGISPLHF. CDR3 bases: TGTGCCAGCAGCTTAGGTATATCACCCCTCCACTTT. The full variable domain, rest sourced from reference TRBV11-2 and TRBJ1-6, is EAGVAQSPRYKIIEKRQSVAFWCNPISGHATLYWYQQILGQGPKLLIQFQNNGVVDDSQLPKDRFSAERLKGVDSTLKIQPAKLEDSAVYLCASSLGISPLHFGNGTRLTVT.

This chain links TRBV19 with TRBJ2-5; TRBD2 might be the D (5 bases). The CDR3 totals 13 residues. Per the germline V gene, CDR1 is LNHDA and CDR2 is SQIVND (reference sequence). V was clipped by 5 bases and J by 11 bases, with 18 bases between them. As DNA, the CDR3 is TGTGCCAGTAGTCAAGATAGACTCGGGGAGCAGTACTTC. Translated: CASSQDRLGEQYF. The whole variable domain, filled in from reference TRBV19 and TRBJ2-5, reads DGGITQSPKYLFRKEGQNVTLSCEQNLNHDAMYWYRQDPGQGLRLIYYSQIVNDFQKGDIAEGYSVSREKKESFPLTVTSAQKNPTAFYLCASSQDRLGEQYFGPGTRLLVL.

This clone was seen more than once but under ten times. The CDR3 DNA reads TGCGCCAGCAGCTCCGGACTAGCCAAGATTAGCTCCTACAATGAGCAGTTCTTC. It is translated as CASSSGLAKISSYNEQFF. This chain joins TRBV5-1 and TRBJ2-1, with 8 bases that match TRBD2. This CDR3 region has 18 residues. V was clipped by 3 bases and J by 0 bases; unmatched bases: 11. The germline V gene has CDR1 SGHRS and CDR2 YFSETQ. The full variable domain, rest sourced from reference TRBV5-1 and TRBJ2-1, is KAGVTQTPRYLIKTRGQQVTLSCSPISGHRSVSWYQQTPGQGLQFLFEYFSETQRNKGNFPGRFSGRQFSNSRSEMNVSTLELGDSALYLCASSSGLAKISSYNEQFFGPGTRLTVL.

This clone has only one observation. V and J are TRBV7-2 and TRBJ2-7; 8 bases are a match to TRBD2. The CDR3 covers 17 residues. Germline CDR1 reads SGHTA; CDR2 reads FQGNSA. The V and J ends lost 2 bases and 2 bases, in that order; junction bases with no gene match: 11. The CDR3 sequence: CASSLPFFSSGPYEQYF. DNA for the CDR3: TGTGCCAGCAGCTTACCGTTCTTCTCTAGCGGGCCCTACGAGCAGTACTTC. The full variable domain, its missing parts supplied by reference TRBV7-2 and TRBJ2-7, is GAGVSQSPSNKVTEKGKDVELRCDPISGHTALYWYRQSLGQGLEFLIYFQGNSAPDKSGLPSDRFSAERTGGSVSTLTIQRTQQEDSAVYLCASSLPFFSSGPYEQYFGPGTRLTVT.

The rearrangement links TRBV9 to TRBJ2-2; perhaps TRBD2 as D (5 bases). Trimming stripped 0 bases from V and 0 bases from J, with 6 bases between. Germline CDR1 is SGDLS and CDR2 is YYNGEE. The CDR3 is made up of 15 amino acids. The CDR3 region has the DNA TGTGCCAGCAGCGTAGCCGGGACGAACACCGGGGAGCTGTTTTTT. Translating it yields CASSVAGTNTGELFF.

The chain uses TRBV20-1 and TRBJ2-4; possibly TRBD2 for D (6 bases). Germline V gene lookup returns CDR1 DFQATT and CDR2 SNEGSKA (reference sequence). This CDR3 spans 11 amino acids. Deletions cut 7 bases from V and 5 bases from J, with 9 bases between. The CDR3 nucleotides read TGCAGTGGGGACTCCGAAAACATTCAGTACTTC. Protein sequence: CSGDSENIQYF.

The chain uses TRBV15 and TRBJ1-4; a possible D gene is TRBD1 (6 bases). Germline V gene sequence: CDR1 LNHNV, CDR2 YYDKDF (reference sequence). The length of the CDR3 is 14 residues. Trimming pared 5 bases from V and 8 bases from J, leaving 15 bases between. The CDR3 sequence is CATSWAGQGEKLFF. In nucleotides, the CDR3 is TGTGCCACCAGCTGGGCAGGGCAGGGGGAAAAACTGTTTTTT.

This CDR3 reads CASSPSGGYEKLFF. In DNA, the CDR3 is TGTGCCAGCAGTCCAAGTGGGGGCTATGAAAAACTGTTTTTT. The chain employs TRBV27 and TRBJ1-4, with D tentatively TRBD1 (6 bases). Looked up from germline, CDR1 is MNHEY and CDR2 is SMNVEV (reference sequence). The ends were cut back, 5 bases at V and 6 bases at J, with 13 bases in the middle. The CDR3 extends over 14 amino acids.

V usage is TRBV6-5 and J usage is TRBJ1-2; weak D call: TRBD1 (5 bases). The V and J ends lost 2 bases and 5 bases respectively, with 9 bases between them. In germline, CDR1 is MNHEY, CDR2 SVGAGI. The CDR3 spans 13 residues. This CDR3 is CASSYDSQYGYTF. The CDR3 DNA follows: TGTGCCAGCAGTTACGACAGCCAGTATGGCTACACCTTC.

V gene TRBV7-2 combines with J gene TRBJ2-5, with D possibly matching TRBD2 (5 bases). V was clipped by 2 bases and J by 3 bases, with 13 bases between them. The CDR3 has 15 amino acids. CDR1 is SGHTA and CDR2 is FQGNSA in the germline V gene. CDR3 residues: CASSLYWGVEETQYF. The CDR3 nucleotides are TGTGCCAGCAGCTTATATTGGGGAGTGGAAGAGACCCAGTACTTC. The whole variable domain, filled in from reference TRBV7-2 and TRBJ2-5, reads GAGVSQSPSNKVTEKGKDVELRCDPISGHTALYWYRQSLGQGLEFLIYFQGNSAPDKSGLPSDRFSAERTGGSVSTLTIQRTQQEDSAVYLCASSLYWGVEETQYFGPGTRLLVL.

The CDR3 DNA reads as TGTGCCAGCAGCCGCCCCGACAGGGGGCTAGGCTACACCTTC. Amino acids: CASSRPDRGLGYTF. The chain links TRBV5-4 to TRBJ1-2, with 10 bases identical to TRBD1. Trimming removed 4 bases from V and 8 bases from J; junction bases left unmatched: 8. Germline CDR1 is SGHNT and CDR2 is YYREEE (reference sequence). This CDR3 region has 14 residues.

The chain employs TRBV7-2 and TRBJ1-3; a weak D match, TRBD1 (5 bases). The CDR3 totals 13 residues. CDR1 and CDR2 from the germline V gene are SGHTA and FQGNSA. V dropped 3 bases and J dropped 8 bases, with 11 bases sitting between them. The CDR3 protein is CASSLGEDDTIYF. The CDR3 DNA reads TGTGCCAGCAGCTTGGGGGAGGACGACACCATATATTTT.

The chain links TRBV4-2 to TRBJ2-1, with TRBD2 matching 11 bases. Germline V gene lookup returns CDR1 LGHNA and CDR2 YNFKEQ. This CDR3 region has 15 residues. Losses at the gene ends were 3 bases for V and 6 bases for J; bases not matched to a gene: 4. The CDR3 region is CASSQHTSGGNEQFF. DNA for the CDR3: TGTGCCAGCAGCCAGCATACTAGCGGGGGCAATGAGCAGTTCTTC.